This passage covers 13 T cell receptor beta chains from one sample sequenced in a study of regulatory T cells in long-lasting Graves disease. Arm-PCR of CDR3 regions and iRepertoire HTBI primers were the basis on which TCR beta libraries were built. TCRdb independently ran MiXCR on the multiplex PCR reads; one entry per CDR3 protein. Of 350,000 to 500,000 distinct CDR3 sequences listed, approximately 22% are singletons. Time point: persistent/refractory GD, antithyroid drugs over 5 years with positive TRAb. Making the TCR library involved RNA that had been extracted from PBMCs. Sample: peripheral blood mononuclear cells (PBMCs), taken when the disease was refractory, from a patient treated with antithyroid drugs. These receptors came from a female donor with Graves disease.

The chain recombines TRBV20-1 with TRBJ1-5; no definite D call. Trimming took 0 bases from V and 4 from J, leaving 13 bases between them. The CDR3 is made up of 15 amino acids. Germline values: CDR1 DFQATT, CDR2 SNEGSKA (reference sequence). This CDR3 reads CSARDLGETNQPQHF. The CDR3 DNA reads as TGCAGTGCTAGAGATCTGGGAGAAACGAATCAGCCCCAGCATTTT.

This clonotype was seen more than once but under ten times. V is TRBV6-5 and J is TRBJ1-1, with a tentative D call TRBD1 (5 bases). This CDR3 region has 15 residues. Looked up from germline, CDR1 is MNHEY and CDR2 is SVGAGI. The V and J ends lost 3 bases and 0 bases respectively, with 11 bases between them. CDR3 sequence reads: CASSYSTEMNTEAFF. The CDR3 DNA sequence: TGTGCCAGCAGTTATTCGACAGAGATGAACACTGAAGCTTTCTTT.

The rearrangement uses TRBV12-3 or TRBV12-4 and TRBJ2-2; D remains ambiguous. CDR3 length: 15 amino acids. The V end was cut by 6 bases, the J end by 6 bases, with 17 bases between. CDR3 in amino acids: CASSPRIDGSGELFF. DNA for the CDR3: TGTGCCAGCAGCCCACGAATCGATGGGTCCGGGGAGCTGTTTTTT.

There are a few counts of this clonotype. This rearrangement joins TRBV16 to TRBJ1-1; D gene uncertain. Germline V gene data show CDR1 as KGHSY and CDR2 as FQNENV. The CDR3 is 13 amino acids. Trimming removed 4 bases from V and 4 bases from J, with 10 bases in between. The CDR3 here is CASSRSPVTEAFF. The CDR3 nucleotides are TGTGCCAGCAGCCGATCTCCAGTCACTGAAGCTTTCTTT.

The chain uses TRBV20-1 and TRBJ2-1, with 8 bases fitting TRBD2. With V trimmed by 0 bases and J by 10 bases, 11 bases remained unmatched. The CDR3 totals 15 residues. Germline-derived CDR1 and CDR2 are DFQATT and SNEGSKA (reference sequence). As DNA, the CDR3 is TGCAGTGCTAGAGATCCACGGGGGGGTGATCGGGAGCAGTTCTTC. As protein: CSARDPRGGDREQFF.

Concerning this clonotype itself: A read error may be the cause here, since a much bigger clone is one base away. This chain joins TRBV24-1 and TRBJ1-2; possibly TRBD1 for D (5 bases). V was shortened by 4 bases and J by 7 bases, with 18 bases between the two germline ends. The CDR3 loop spans 15 amino acids. Germline CDR1 KGHDR, CDR2 SFDVKD. CDR3 in amino acids: CATSDLRTPLSGYTF. As DNA, the CDR3 is TGTGCCACCAGTGACCTTCGGACACCTCTGAGTGGCTACACCTTC.

This clonotype was recorded many times. The chain joins TRBV11-3 to TRBJ2-1; TRBD2 aligns across 9 bases. Looked up from germline, CDR1 is SGHNT and CDR2 is YENEEA. This CDR3 has 15 residues. V dropped 1 base and J dropped 5; count of bases not matched to a gene: 3. The CDR3 here is CASSLGSSGDNEQFF. The CDR3 coding sequence is TGTGCCAGCAGCTTAGGGTCTAGCGGGGACAATGAGCAGTTCTTC.

This clonotype has a count of ten or more. The J gene is TRBJ2-5, the V gene TRBV12-3 or TRBV12-4, with no clear D. The CDR3 has 16 amino acids. Trimming removed 7 bases at V and 1 base at J, with 19 bases between. In nucleotides, the CDR3 is TGTGCCAGCACCCCGACCTGGGCGGACCTCCAAGAGACCCAGTACTTC. Its translation is CASTPTWADLQETQYF.

This clonotype was counted many times. The chain recombines TRBV29-1 with TRBJ1-1, with D tentatively TRBD1 (5 bases). The V end was cut by 3 bases, the J end by 4 bases, with 27 bases between. From germline, CDR1 is SQVTM and CDR2 ANQGSEA. This CDR3 is 18 amino acids long. CDR3 in DNA: TGCAGCGTTGAGGACGACGGGACGGCGGTAGACATGGGCACTGAAGCTTTCTTT. It codes for CSVEDDGTAVDMGTEAFF. The whole variable domain, remainder taken from reference TRBV29-1 and TRBJ1-1, is SAVISQKPSRDICQRGTSLTIQCQVDSQVTMMFWYRQQPGQSLTLIATANQGSEATYESGFVIDKFPISRPNLTFSTLTVSNMSPEDSSIYLCSVEDDGTAVDMGTEAFFGQGTRLTVV.

As concerns this clonotype: A far larger clone is only one base removed, so a read error is likely. The V and J genes are TRBV27 and TRBJ2-7; D call uncertain. CDR1 and CDR2 (germline): MNHEY, SMNVEV (reference sequence). The CDR3 has 14 residues. Trimming stripped 3 bases from V and 2 bases from J, with 11 bases between. CDR3 protein: CASSFTSFPYEQYF. In DNA, the CDR3 is TGTGCCAGCAGTTTCACGTCTTTCCCCTACGAGCAGTACTTC.

In its sample, this clonotype was seen many times. J is TRBJ2-7 and V is TRBV28; D is unclear. CDR1 is MDHEN, CDR2 SYDVKM, per germline. With 5 bases removed from V and 5 bases from J, the gap between germline ends came to 13 bases. The CDR3 is 13 residues long. CDR3: CASSKGPIDEQYF. For the CDR3, the DNA is TGTGCCAGCAGTAAAGGACCCATCGACGAGCAGTACTTC. The complete variable domain, with remaining parts taken from reference TRBV28 and TRBJ2-7, reads DVKVTQSSRYLVKRTGEKVFLECVQDMDHENMFWYRQDPGLGLRLIYFSYDVKMKEKGDIPEGYSVSREKKERFSLILESASTNQTSMYLCASSKGPIDEQYFGPGTRLTVT.

The rearrangement uses TRBV20-1 and TRBJ2-7; possible D gene TRBD2, 6 bases. This CDR3 contains 12 residues. Per the germline V gene, CDR1 is DFQATT and CDR2 is SNEGSKA (reference sequence). Trimming took off 0 bases at V and 7 bases at J, with 10 bases between the two ends. In DNA, the CDR3 is TGCAGTGCTAGAGAGGGCAGCGGGGAGCAGTACTTC. Translated: CSAREGSGEQYF.

V gene TRBV4-1 combines with J gene TRBJ1-5, with D possibly being TRBD1 (5 bases). The CDR3 has 14 residues. Deletions cut 3 bases from V and 7 bases from J, with 13 bases between. From germline, CDR1 is MGHRA and CDR2 YSYEKL. CDR3 sequence (DNA): TGCGCCAGCAGCCAGGGATGGCAGGGCCAGCCCCAGCATTTT. It encodes CASSQGWQGQPQHF.